The clone carrying this TCR beta chain was observed a handful of times. Its cognate antigen is unknown. This specimen belongs to a study of T cell repertoires in cytomegalovirus infection. For the study at large: Recently identified HLA-C-restricted and well-studied HLA-B-restricted CMV epitopes were used. Matching HLA type, along with CMV infection, was indicated by public TCR beta signatures.

One entry per CDR3 protein results from TCRdb running MiXCR on the reads. The sample lists 650,000 to 900,000 distinct CDR3 sequences, just under 30% occurring once. The CDR3 totals 16 residues. V lost 2 bases and J 1 base, leaving 15 bases between the germline ends. The germline gives CDR1 MNHEY, CDR2 SVGAGI. General observations from the study: The ex vivo response was dominated by HLA-C-restricted CMV-specific TCR beta clonotypes.

The material sequenced was cultured CD8+ T cells from PBMCs, taken from culture after CMV antigen stimulation. The source of this sequence is a human donor in good health (CMV status not recorded). Some clones in this sample may be carry-over from other donors' samples. The chain carries TRBV6-5 and TRBJ2-7; D is ambiguous. This chain's CDR3 is CASSYGEPGRSYEQYF. DNA for the CDR3: TGTGCCAGCAGTTACGGCGAACCAGGACGGTCCTACGAGCAGTACTTC.